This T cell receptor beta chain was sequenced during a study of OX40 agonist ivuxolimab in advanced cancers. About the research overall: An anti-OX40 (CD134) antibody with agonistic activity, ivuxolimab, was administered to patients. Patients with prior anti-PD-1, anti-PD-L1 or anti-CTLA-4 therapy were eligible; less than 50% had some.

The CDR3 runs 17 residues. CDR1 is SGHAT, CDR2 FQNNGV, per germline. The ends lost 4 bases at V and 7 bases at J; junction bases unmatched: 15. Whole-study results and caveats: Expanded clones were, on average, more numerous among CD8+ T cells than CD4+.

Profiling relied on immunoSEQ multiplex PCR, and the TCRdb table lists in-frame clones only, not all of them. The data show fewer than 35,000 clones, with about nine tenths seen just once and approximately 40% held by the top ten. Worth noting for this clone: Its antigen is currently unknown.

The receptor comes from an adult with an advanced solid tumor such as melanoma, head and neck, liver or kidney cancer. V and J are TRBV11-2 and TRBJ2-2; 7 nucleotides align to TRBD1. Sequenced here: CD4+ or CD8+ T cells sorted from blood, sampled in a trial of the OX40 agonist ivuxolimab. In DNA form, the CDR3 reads TGTGCCAGCAGCTCGCAGAAGGGGAAGGGGGCGATCGGGGAGCTGTTTTTT. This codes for CASSSQKGKGAIGELFF.